Each of the 9 T cell receptor beta chains below was sequenced from the same sample in a study of blood T cells in healthy people across ages. Through a sample-barcoded 5' primer and a J-beta primer mix, a second PCR was run for roughly 7 to 11 cycles. One entry per CDR3 protein, called by TCRdb with MiXCR from the 5' RACE reads. The sample holds hundreds of thousands of distinct CDR3 sequences, roughly 30% seen once. Sequencing was performed on blood. The source is a woman of 80 years or more in good health.

This clonotype has just a few counts. This may be a read error: a much more frequent sequence differs by one nucleotide. The J gene is TRBJ2-1, the V gene TRBV3-1; D might be TRBD2 (5 bases). The DNA end is a closer match to TRBJ2-7, so the J assignment may be wrong. Germline CDR1 is LGHDT and CDR2 is YNNKEL (reference sequence). The CDR3 totals 17 residues. In DNA, the CDR3 is TGTGCCAGCAGCCAAGATAGAGGCGGGCGAACCTACAATGAGCAGTACTTC. Translation: CASSQDRGGRTYNEQYF.

This clonotype was seen at least ten times. The rearrangement links TRBV11-2 to TRBJ2-3; 8 bases match TRBD1. CDR3 length: 15 residues. Per germline, CDR1 SGHAT and CDR2 FQNNGV. V gave up 5 bases and J gave up 2 bases; unmatched junction bases: 6. In DNA form, the CDR3 reads TGTGCCAGCAGCCAAGGGGACAGGCCCACAGATACGCAGTATTTT. Translating gives CASSQGDRPTDTQYF.

V gene TRBV5-1 combines with J gene TRBJ1-1; D might be TRBD1 (5 bases). The CDR3 extends over 13 amino acids. V was clipped by 4 bases and J by 3 bases, with 10 bases between them. The germline V gene encodes CDR1 SGHRS and CDR2 YFSETQ. The DNA of the CDR3 is TGCGCCAGCAGCCAGGGTTGGGACACTGAAGCTTTCTTT. Encoded protein: CASSQGWDTEAFF.

This clonotype was detected only a few times. The CDR3 here is CASRSGSALSPLHF. CDR3 bases: TGCGCCAGCAGGTCGGGGTCCGCTTTGTCACCCCTCCACTTT. This chain connects TRBV5-1 to TRBJ1-6; no reliable D call. Trimming removed 5 bases at V and 10 bases at J, with 16 bases between. There are 14 residues in the CDR3. Germline CDR1 and CDR2: SGHRS and YFSETQ.

This clonotype has only a few counts. The gene calls are TRBV30 and TRBJ1-6; D uncertain. This CDR3 contains 14 residues. Germline V CDR1 and CDR2: GTSNPN, SVGIG (reference sequence). The V end was cut by 3 bases, the J end by 7 bases, with 13 bases between. The CDR3 bases are TGTGCCTGGAGGACTTTTAGCACCAATTCACCCCTCCACTTT. Protein product: CAWRTFSTNSPLHF.

Of note for this clonotype: A much larger clonotype is one base distant, so this may be a read error. This chain connects TRBV6-1 to TRBJ2-3; D gene uncertain. The CDR3 length is 14 residues. The V gene's germline CDR1 is MNHNS and CDR2 SASEGT. CDR3: CVSTSRASTDTQYF. The DNA of the CDR3 is TGTGTCAGCACCTCTCGGGCTAGCACAGATACGCAGTATTTT.

The chain has TRBV6-2 or TRBV6-3 and TRBJ1-5; 9 nucleotides align to TRBD1. Germline trimming cut 4 bases from V and 9 bases from J; bases unmatched to any gene: 10. CDR3 length equals 15 residues. Germline loops: CDR1 MNHEY, CDR2 SVGEGT. CDR3 DNA sequence: TGTGCCAGCAGTTCGGACAGGGGCTCCAGGCGGCCCCAGCATTTT. Its translation is CASSSDRGSRRPQHF.

The chain combines TRBV28 with TRBJ2-1; 9 bases are shared with TRBD1. Trimming at V came to 6 bases and at J to 9 bases, leaving 9 bases not matched to a gene. Germline lookup yields CDR1 MDHEN and CDR2 SYDVKM. This CDR3 is built from 14 residues. For the CDR3, the DNA is TGTGCCAGCAGGTCCGGGACAGGGTATCTTGAGCAGTTCTTC. Its translation is CASRSGTGYLEQFF.

The rearrangement links TRBV7-2 to TRBJ2-5; TRBD1 aligns across 7 bases. The CDR3 contains 13 residues. V gave up 5 bases and J gave up 2 bases; unmatched junction bases: 2. Germline V gives CDR1 SGHTA, CDR2 FQGNSA. The CDR3 spells CASSNRGQETQYF. Written as DNA, the CDR3 is TGTGCCAGCAGCAACAGGGGTCAAGAGACCCAGTACTTC.